Included here is one T cell receptor beta chain sequence, with context. As yet, its antigen is unknown. This sample stems from a study of OX40 agonist ivuxolimab in advanced cancers. The overall study: Ivuxolimab, an antibody acting as an agonist of OX40 (CD134), was used to treat patients. Study findings and constraints: At 0.1 to 3.0 mg/kg, clonal expansion of CD4+ and CD8+ blood T cells had occurred by week 6. Partly responding patients at 0.1-3.0 mg/kg showed some of the smallest clonal expansion. Determination of antigen specificity was not performed for the expanded peripheral T cells.

CDR1 is SGDLS, CDR2 YYNGEE, per germline. Trimming pared 4 bases from V and 1 base from J, leaving 9 bases between. This CDR3 is 15 amino acids long. Using immunoSEQ multiplex PCR, the repertoire was profiled, and TCRdb retains in-frame clones only, with some absent. Here the sample spans approximately 70,000 clones, 65% to 90% being singletons. Sample: CD4+ or CD8+ T cells sorted from blood, taken in a trial of the OX40 agonist ivuxolimab. This TCR was sampled from an adult with an advanced solid tumor such as melanoma, head and neck, liver or kidney cancer. The chain links TRBV9 to TRBJ2-6, with unresolved D. The CDR3 DNA reads TGTGCCAGCAGCCCCGCTGGGTCTGGGGCCAACGTCCTGACTTTC. Its translation is CASSPAGSGANVLTF.